The entry below describes one T cell receptor (beta chain). The antigen remains undetermined. The germline gene is not matched at one end of the junction; a read error may be the cause. The source of the sample is a study of siplizumab effects on memory and regulatory T cells. Study-wide points: Naive or memory phenotype was unassignable for roughly 75-96% of proliferating CD4+ or CD8+ clones.

Per sample, the assay covered roughly 10^5 TCR templates. This table comes from immunoSEQ multiplex PCR, and its TCRdb copy is limited to in-frame clones, with some not included. This sample yields 100,000 or so clones, of which 93% are seen a single time; less than 0.35% belongs to the top ten. The CDR3 runs to 15 residues. Per the germline V gene, CDR1 is SSHAT and CDR2 is FNYEAQ (reference sequence). The rearrangement links TRBV7-7 to TRBJ1-5; D uncertain. The sample taken for sequencing was CD4+ T cells sorted from blood. This clonotype was sampled from a human donor in good health. CDR3 loop: CASSLGDACQKPQHF. For the CDR3, the DNA is TGTGCTAGCAGCTTAGGTGATGCATGTCAAAAGCCCCAGCATTTT.